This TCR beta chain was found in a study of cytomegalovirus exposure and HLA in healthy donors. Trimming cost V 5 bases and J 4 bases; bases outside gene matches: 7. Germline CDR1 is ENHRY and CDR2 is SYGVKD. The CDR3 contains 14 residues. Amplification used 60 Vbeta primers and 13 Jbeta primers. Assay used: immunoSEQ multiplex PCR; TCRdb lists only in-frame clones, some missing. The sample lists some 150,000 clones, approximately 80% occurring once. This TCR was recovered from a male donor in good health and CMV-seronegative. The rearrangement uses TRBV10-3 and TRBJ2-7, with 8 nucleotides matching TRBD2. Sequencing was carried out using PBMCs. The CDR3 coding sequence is TGTGCCATCAGTCTAAGCGGGAGTACGTACGAGCAGTACTTC. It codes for CAISLSGSTYEQYF.